Listed below are T cell receptor beta chains from one sample, sequenced in a study of cytomegalovirus exposure and HLA in healthy donors. Sequencing was performed with immunoSEQ multiplex PCR; in TCRdb, only in-frame clones are kept and a portion is missing. The sample consists of more than 140,000 clones, over 60% of them appearing once. The material sequenced was PBMCs. Receptors were obtained from a female donor in good health and CMV-seronegative. The CDR3 runs from the conserved cysteine through the conserved F or W. A D gene is named only where the DNA matches it firmly. Clone size appears in some rows only: once, few, many, or a class for an expanded clone.

TRBV5-5	TRBJ1-6	NA	TRBD1	CASSLSRGPPLHF	TGTGCCAGCAGCTTGTCCAGGGGGCCACCCCTCCACTTT
TRBV7-2	TRBJ1-1	NA	NA	CASSLGARAEAFF	TGTGCCAGCAGCTTAGGGGCGCGGGCTGAAGCTTTCTTT
TRBV6-1	TRBJ2-3	NA	NA	CASSGGPADTQYF	TGTGCCAGCAGTGGGGGGCCGGCAGATACGCAGTATTTT
TRBV9	TRBJ1-4	NA	TRBD1	CASSVRGARFPLNENGLFF	TGTGCCAGCAGCGTCAGGGGGGCTCGTTTTCCCCTAAATGAAAACGGACTGTTTTTT
TRBV9	TRBJ2-1	once	TRBD2	CASSPRFVAGLSYNEQFF	TGTGCCAGCAGCCCCCGGTTCGTAGCGGGGCTCTCCTACAATGAGCAGTTCTTC
TRBV10-3	TRBJ2-7	NA	NA	CAISESQGSYEQYF	TGTGCCATCAGTGAGAGTCAGGGCTCCTACGAGCAGTACTTC
TRBV10-3	TRBJ1-5	NA	TRBD1	CAISETLGQTKNQPQHF	TGTGCCATCAGTGAGACCTTGGGACAGACGAAGAATCAGCCCCAGCATTTT
TRBV29-1	TRBJ2-3	NA	NA	CSVEPKQTSTDTQYF	TGCAGCGTTGAACCGAAGCAAACTAGCACAGATACGCAGTATTTT
TRBV5-1	TRBJ1-1	NA	NA	CASRRQAGPNTEAFF	TGCGCCAGCAGGAGGCAGGCGGGCCCGAACACTGAAGCTTTCTTT
TRBV6-5	TRBJ1-2	NA	TRBD1	CASSKRQGASSGYTF	TGTGCCAGCAGTAAGCGACAGGGGGCGAGTTCTGGCTACACCTTC
TRBV5-1	TRBJ2-7	NA	TRBD1	CASSNIGQAAAQYF	TGCGCCAGCAGTAATATAGGACAGGCAGCGGCGCAGTACTTC
TRBV10-2	TRBJ2-7	NA	NA	CASISDSSYEQYF	TGCGCCAGCATATCGGACTCCTCCTACGAGCAGTACTTC
TRBV5-1	TRBJ1-1	NA	TRBD1	CASSRGGTGVNLRTEAFF	TGCGCCAGCAGCCGGGGGGGGACAGGGGTTAATTTGAGGACTGAAGCTTTCTTT
TRBV6-1	TRBJ2-3	once	TRBD1	CASSPDRVLVDTQYF	TGTGCCAGCAGCCCGGACAGGGTTTTGGTAGATACGCAGTATTTT
TRBV29-1	TRBJ1-1	NA	NA	CSVEQQGLTEAFF	TGCAGCGTTGAACAACAGGGTTTGACTGAAGCTTTCTTT
TRBV5-6	TRBJ2-5	NA	NA	CASSGWGQTRLRLGTQYF	TGTGCCAGCAGCGGGTGGGGACAGACGAGATTAAGACTAGGGACCCAGTACTTC
TRBV6-6	TRBJ1-1	NA	TRBD1	CASRAGQFVLNTEAFF	TGTGCCAGCAGGGCGGGACAGTTCGTATTGAACACTGAAGCTTTCTTT
TRBV11-2	TRBJ2-2	NA	TRBD1	CASRPDRATGELFF	TGTGCCAGCAGGCCGGACAGGGCTACCGGGGAGCTGTTTTTT
TRBV30	TRBJ1-1	few	TRBD1	CAWRGTGNTEAFF	TGTGCCTGGAGGGGGACAGGGAACACTGAAGCTTTCTTT
TRBV6-5	TRBJ2-1	NA	TRBD1	CATRQGAYNEQFF	TGTGCCACCCGACAGGGGGCTTACAATGAGCAGTTCTTC
TRBV19	TRBJ2-5	NA	TRBD2	CASSAPRLAGQETQYF	TGTGCCAGTAGTGCCCCGCGACTAGCGGGACAAGAGACCCAGTACTTC
TRBV11-3	TRBJ2-2	NA	NA	CASSGRWTGELFF	TGTGCCAGCAGCGGCAGGTGGACCGGGGAGCTGTTTTTT
TRBV29-1	TRBJ2-2	NA	NA	CSVVVRVRGTGELFF	TGCAGCGTTGTGGTTCGGGTCAGGGGCACCGGGGAGCTGTTTTTT
TRBV10-1	TRBJ1-3	once	TRBD1	CASSDGTGTGNTIYF	TGCGCCAGCAGTGACGGGACAGGGACTGGAAACACCATATATTTT
TRBV7-3	TRBJ2-1	NA	TRBD2	CASSLGLAEYNEQFF	TGTGCCAGCAGCCTGGGACTAGCGGAGTACAATGAGCAGTTCTTC
TRBV10-2	TRBJ2-1	NA	TRBD2	CASSEPGGTYNEQFF	TGCGCCAGCAGTGAGCCGGGGGGTACCTACAATGAGCAGTTCTTC
TRBV9	TRBJ2-6	NA	NA	CASSPTPQVNSGANVLTF	TGTGCCAGCAGCCCAACCCCACAGGTGAACTCTGGGGCCAACGTCCTGACTTTC
TRBV29-1	TRBJ2-6	NA	NA	CSVTGSGANVLTF	TGCAGCGTTACAGGCTCTGGGGCCAACGTCCTGACTTTC
TRBV2	TRBJ1-1	NA	TRBD1	CASTRQGGSTEAFF	TGTGCCAGCACACGACAGGGGGGAAGCACTGAAGCTTTCTTT
TRBV4-2	TRBJ2-3	once	NA	CASSQDAVTDTQYF	TGTGCCAGCAGCCAAGATGCAGTTACAGATACGCAGTATTTT
TRBV7-7	TRBJ2-7	few	NA	CASSLAGSREQYF	TGTGCCAGCAGCTTAGCGGGCAGCCGAGAGCAGTACTTC
TRBV5-1	TRBJ1-1	NA	NA	CASSFTGLNTEAFF	TGCGCCAGCAGCTTTACAGGCCTGAACACTGAAGCTTTCTTT
TRBV7-8	TRBJ2-5	NA	NA	CASSLPLGGAGMGETQYF	TGTGCCAGCAGCCTACCCCTCGGGGGTGCGGGGATGGGTGAGACCCAGTACTTC
TRBV7-9	TRBJ1-4	NA	NA	CASRRGGQGATNEKLFF	TGTGCCAGCAGAAGGGGAGGGCAGGGTGCAACTAATGAAAAACTGTTTTTT
TRBV18	TRBJ1-2	once	TRBD1	CASSPLGPPGQGMFYGYTF	TGTGCCAGCTCACCACTTGGCCCCCCCGGACAGGGGATGTTCTATGGCTACACCTTC
TRBV19	TRBJ1-5	NA	TRBD1	CASSSGTGGSQPQHF	TGTGCCAGTAGCTCAGGGACAGGGGGGAGTCAGCCCCAGCATTTT
TRBV6-5	TRBJ2-7	NA	TRBD2	CASSYWSGGGDEQYF	TGTGCCAGCAGTTACTGGAGCGGGGGGGGAGACGAGCAGTACTTC
TRBV11-2	TRBJ2-2	NA	TRBD2	CASSSISGRGAGELFF	TGTGCCAGCAGTTCTATTAGCGGGAGGGGGGCCGGGGAGCTGTTTTTT
TRBV13	TRBJ1-2	once	NA	CASSLGLLGGYGYTF	TGTGCCAGCAGCCTAGGACTCCTCGGAGGGTATGGCTACACCTTC
TRBV7-9	TRBJ2-7	NA	TRBD1	CASSSMTGEQDEQYF	TGTGCCAGCAGCTCGATGACAGGGGAACAAGACGAGCAGTACTTC
TRBV27	TRBJ2-3	NA	NA	CASSVRLTDTQYF	TGTGCCAGCAGTGTAAGACTGACAGATACGCAGTATTTT
TRBV6-5	TRBJ2-1	NA	TRBD2	CASSYESGGAYEQFF	TGTGCCAGCAGTTACGAAAGCGGGGGGGCCTATGAGCAGTTCTTC
TRBV6-1	TRBJ1-2	NA	NA	CASRLDISYGYTF	TGTGCCAGCAGACTCGACATTTCCTATGGCTACACCTTC
TRBV6-6	TRBJ2-7	NA	NA	CASSNRQTGYEQYF	TGTGCCAGCAGTAACAGACAGACTGGCTACGAGCAGTACTTC
TRBV5-1	TRBJ2-2	NA	TRBD2	CASSFQGGAGELFF	TGCGCCAGCAGCTTTCAGGGAGGGGCCGGGGAGCTGTTTTTT
TRBV4-1	TRBJ1-2	NA	TRBD1	CASSQGDRVEGYTF	TGCGCCAGCAGCCAAGGGGACAGGGTCGAGGGCTACACCTTC
TRBV10-1	TRBJ2-1	NA	TRBD1	CASSSQGASYNEQFF	TGCGCCAGCAGTTCGCAGGGGGCCTCCTACAATGAGCAGTTCTTC
TRBV6-9	TRBJ2-1	NA	TRBD2	CASSFLAGSYNEQFF	TGTGCCAGCAGTTTTCTAGCGGGATCCTACAATGAGCAGTTCTTC
TRBV30	TRBJ1-4	NA	TRBD1	CACFEQGFSNEKLFF	TGTGCCTGCTTCGAACAGGGGTTTAGTAATGAAAAACTGTTTTTT
TRBV7-2	TRBJ1-5	few	NA	CASSSRQNQPQHF	TGTGCCAGCAGCTCTCGACAAAATCAGCCCCAGCATTTT
TRBV29-1	TRBJ1-2	NA	TRBD1	CSSGTAIDGYTF	TGCAGCTCGGGGACAGCGATTGATGGCTACACCTTC
TRBV6-6	TRBJ2-1	NA	TRBD1	CASKGGITYNEQFF	TGTGCCAGCAAAGGGGGCATTACCTACAATGAGCAGTTCTTC
TRBV9	TRBJ2-3	once	TRBD2	CASSSRPGLGADTQYF	TGTGCCAGCAGCTCCCGGCCGGGACTAGGGGCGGATACGCAGTATTTT